The 10 T cell receptor beta chains below were found in one sample sequenced in a study of T cells in Graves' hyperthyroidism and ophthalmopathy. Authors of the study amplified TCR beta CDR3 regions from RNA transcripts. First-round RT-PCR of the TCR CDR3 relied on the HTBI primer set. TCRdb recomputed calls from the multiplex PCR reads with MiXCR, one row per CDR3 protein. The data contain roughly 360,000 distinct CDR3 sequences, approximately 12% of them singletons. Sequenced: blood. The source of these receptors is a man aged 30-40 years with Graves' hyperthyroidism that later progressed to Graves' ophthalmopathy.

This clonotype was counted between two and nine times. This chain links TRBV14 with TRBJ2-7; D ambiguous. The CDR3 length is 12 residues. Trimming took off 3 bases at V and 8 bases at J, with 11 bases between the two ends. Germline values: CDR1 SGHDN, CDR2 FVKESK. CDR3 sequence (DNA): TGTGCCAGCAGCCAGGGCATAGGGAAGCAGTACTTC. This translates into CASSQGIGKQYF. The full variable domain, in which reference TRBV14 and TRBJ2-7 provide the parts outside the CDR3, is EAGVTQFPSHSVIEKGQTVTLRCDPISGHDNLYWYRRVMGKEIKFLLHFVKESKQDESGMPNNRFLAERTGGTYSTLKVQPAELEDSGVYFCASSQGIGKQYFGPGTRLTVT.

This clonotype was picked up many times. J is TRBJ2-7 and V is TRBV13; 11 positions match TRBD2. There are 17 residues in the CDR3. V gave up 0 bases and J gave up 2 bases; unmatched junction bases: 6. Germline CDR1 PRHDT, CDR2 FYEKMQ (reference sequence). The CDR3 loop is CASSLGASGGPTYEQYF. For the CDR3, the DNA is TGTGCCAGCAGCTTAGGAGCTAGCGGGGGGCCGACCTACGAGCAGTACTTC.

The chain has TRBV28 and TRBJ1-5; 9 nucleotides line up with TRBD1. CDR1 MDHEN and CDR2 SYDVKM come from the germline V gene. This CDR3 spans 16 amino acids. V shed 5 bases and J 3 bases; nucleotides not matched to a gene: 8. The CDR3 protein is CASSPGQGLVNQPQHF. CDR3 coding DNA: TGTGCCAGCAGTCCCGGACAGGGGTTAGTCAATCAGCCCCAGCATTTT.

The chain couples TRBV4-2 to TRBJ1-2; D is unresolved. V was trimmed by 0 bases and J by 7 bases, leaving 12 bases between them. CDR1 is LGHNA, CDR2 YNFKEQ, per germline. The CDR3 contains 14 residues. In nucleotides, the CDR3 is TGTGCCAGCAGCCAAGAAGCGGGGAGTGGTGGCTACACCTTC. Encoded protein: CASSQEAGSGGYTF.

This clonotype occurred a few times. V usage is TRBV4-1 and J usage is TRBJ2-5; D not resolved. Germline CDR1 is MGHRA and CDR2 is YSYEKL. The CDR3 runs to 15 residues. V was cut by 4 bases and J by 1 base, with 13 bases left in between. The CDR3 loop is CASSPETTIQETQYF. The CDR3 DNA reads as TGCGCCAGCAGCCCTGAGACGACGATCCAAGAGACCCAGTACTTC.

As concerns this clonotype: Possible read error: a much larger clone is one base away. The V and J genes are TRBV11-2 and TRBJ2-7, with D perhaps TRBD1 or TRBD2 (5 bases each). The germline V and J ends were trimmed by 2 bases and 9 bases, with 11 bases remaining between them. Germline V gene sequence: CDR1 SGHAT, CDR2 FQNNGV. The CDR3 covers 12 residues. CDR3: CASSLREGRQYF. The DNA for the CDR3 is TGTGCCAGCAGCTTAAGAGAGGGGAGGCAGTACTTC.

On this clonotype itself: Its ends do not fully match the called genes, so a read error is possible. V and J are TRBV5-8 and TRBJ1-1; 7 positions agree with TRBD1. The CDR3 contains 16 residues. Germline lookup yields CDR1 SGHTS and CDR2 YDEGEE. The DNA of the CDR3 is TGTGCCAGCAGCTTCCGACAGGGCATGGGTAACACTGAAGCTCTCTTT. This gives the protein CASSFRQGMGNTEALF.

This clonotype was counted ten times or more. The chain joins TRBV27 to TRBJ2-7; D gene unclear. V shed 6 bases and J shed 3 bases, with 15 bases lying between them. Per the germline V gene, CDR1 is MNHEY and CDR2 is SMNVEV (reference sequence). This CDR3 has 14 amino acids. The CDR3 protein is CASSLPGALYEQYF. The CDR3 bases are TGTGCCAGCAGCTTACCCGGAGCACTCTACGAGCAGTACTTC.

This clonotype turned up a few times. The rearrangement uses TRBV11-2 and TRBJ2-1, with no clear D. CDR1 and CDR2 (germline): SGHAT, FQNNGV. The CDR3 covers 14 residues. Between the trimmed V and J ends, which lost 5 bases and 4 bases, there was a span of 12 bases. CDR3 in amino acids: CASSPLRIYNEQFF. CDR3 coding DNA: TGTGCCAGCAGCCCTCTGAGAATATACAATGAGCAGTTCTTC. The whole variable domain, remainder taken from reference TRBV11-2 and TRBJ2-1, is EAGVAQSPRYKIIEKRQSVAFWCNPISGHATLYWYQQILGQGPKLLIQFQNNGVVDDSQLPKDRFSAERLKGVDSTLKIQPAKLEDSAVYLCASSPLRIYNEQFFGPGTRLTVL.

This clonotype was counted at least ten times. The gene calls are TRBV11-3 and TRBJ1-1; possibly TRBD1 for D (6 bases). Germline V gene lookup returns CDR1 SGHNT and CDR2 YENEEA. Between the trimmed V and J ends, which lost 5 bases and 0 bases, there was a span of 13 bases. The CDR3 contains 15 residues. This chain's CDR3 is CASSLLTGMNTEAFF. The CDR3 DNA follows: TGTGCCAGCAGCCTCCTGACAGGAATGAACACTGAAGCTTTCTTT.